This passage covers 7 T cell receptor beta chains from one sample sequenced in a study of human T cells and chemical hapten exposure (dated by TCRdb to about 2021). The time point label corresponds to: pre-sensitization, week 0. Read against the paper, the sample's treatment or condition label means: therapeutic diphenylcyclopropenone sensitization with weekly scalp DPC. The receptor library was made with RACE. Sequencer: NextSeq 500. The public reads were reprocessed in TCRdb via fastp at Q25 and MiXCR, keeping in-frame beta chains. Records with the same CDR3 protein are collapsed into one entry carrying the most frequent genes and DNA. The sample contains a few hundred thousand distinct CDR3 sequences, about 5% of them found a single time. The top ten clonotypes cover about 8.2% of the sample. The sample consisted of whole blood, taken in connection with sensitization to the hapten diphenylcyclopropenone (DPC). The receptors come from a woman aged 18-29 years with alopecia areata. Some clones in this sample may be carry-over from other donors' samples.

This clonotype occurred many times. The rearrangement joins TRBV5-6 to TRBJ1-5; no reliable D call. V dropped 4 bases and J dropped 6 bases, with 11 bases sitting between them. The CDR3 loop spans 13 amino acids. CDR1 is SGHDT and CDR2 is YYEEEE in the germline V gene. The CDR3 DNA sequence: TGTGCCAGCAGCCCCAGTTCGGCTCAGCCCCAGCATTTT. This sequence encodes CASSPSSAQPQHF.

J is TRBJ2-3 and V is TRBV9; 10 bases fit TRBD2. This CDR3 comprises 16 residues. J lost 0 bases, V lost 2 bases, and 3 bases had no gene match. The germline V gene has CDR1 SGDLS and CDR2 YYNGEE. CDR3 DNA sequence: TGTGCCAGCAGCGTCACTAGCGGGACTAGCACAGATACGCAGTATTTT. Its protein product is CASSVTSGTSTDTQYF.

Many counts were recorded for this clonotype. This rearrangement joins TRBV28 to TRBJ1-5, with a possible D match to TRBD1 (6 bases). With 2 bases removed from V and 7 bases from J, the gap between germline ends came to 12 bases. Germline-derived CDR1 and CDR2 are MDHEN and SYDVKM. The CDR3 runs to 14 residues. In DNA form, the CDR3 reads TGTGCCAGCAGTTTAACGGCAGGGGACCAGCCCCAGCATTTT. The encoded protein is CASSLTAGDQPQHF. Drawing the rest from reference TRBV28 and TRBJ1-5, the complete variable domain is DVKVTQSSRYLVKRTGEKVFLECVQDMDHENMFWYRQDPGLGLRLIYFSYDVKMKEKGDIPEGYSVSREKKERFSLILESASTNQTSMYLCASSLTAGDQPQHFGDGTRLSIL.

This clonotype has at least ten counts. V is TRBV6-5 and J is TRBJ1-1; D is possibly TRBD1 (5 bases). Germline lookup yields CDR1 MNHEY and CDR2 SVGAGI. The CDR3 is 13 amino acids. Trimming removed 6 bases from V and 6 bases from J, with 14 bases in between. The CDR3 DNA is TGTGCCAGCAGAAAAAAGGGGATTCCTGAAGCTTTCTTT. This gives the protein CASRKKGIPEAFF.

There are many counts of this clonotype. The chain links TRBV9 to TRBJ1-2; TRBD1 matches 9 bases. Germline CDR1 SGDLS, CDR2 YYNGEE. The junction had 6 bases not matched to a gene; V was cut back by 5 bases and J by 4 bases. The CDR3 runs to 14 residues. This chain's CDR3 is CASSGGQGPYGYTF. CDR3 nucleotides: TGTGCCAGCAGTGGTGGACAGGGGCCCTATGGCTACACCTTC.

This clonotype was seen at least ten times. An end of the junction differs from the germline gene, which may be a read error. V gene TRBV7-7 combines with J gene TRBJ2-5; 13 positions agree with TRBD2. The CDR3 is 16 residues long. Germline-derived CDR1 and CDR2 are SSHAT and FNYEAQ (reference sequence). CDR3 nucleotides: TGTGCTAGCAGCCGCGGACTAGCGGGGGACCAAGAGACCCAGTACTTC. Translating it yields CASSRGLAGDQETQYF.

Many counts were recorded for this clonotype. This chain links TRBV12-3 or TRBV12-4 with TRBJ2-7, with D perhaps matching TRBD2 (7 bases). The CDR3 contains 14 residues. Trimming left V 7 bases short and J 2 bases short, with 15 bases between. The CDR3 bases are TGTGCCAGCACATTCGGGGGGCTGCCCTACGAGCAGTACTTC. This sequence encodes CASTFGGLPYEQYF.